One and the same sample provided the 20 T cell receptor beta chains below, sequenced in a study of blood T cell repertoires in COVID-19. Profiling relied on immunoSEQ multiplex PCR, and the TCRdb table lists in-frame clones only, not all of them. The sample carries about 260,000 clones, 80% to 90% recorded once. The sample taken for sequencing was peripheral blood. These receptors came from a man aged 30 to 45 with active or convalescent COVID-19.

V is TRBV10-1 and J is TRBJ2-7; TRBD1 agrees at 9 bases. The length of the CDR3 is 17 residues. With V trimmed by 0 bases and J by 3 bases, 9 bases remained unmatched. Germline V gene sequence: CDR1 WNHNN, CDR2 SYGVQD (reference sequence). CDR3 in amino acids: CASSESVRETGGYEQYF. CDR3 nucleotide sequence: TGCGCCAGCAGTGAGTCCGTACGAGAGACAGGGGGCTACGAGCAGTACTTC.

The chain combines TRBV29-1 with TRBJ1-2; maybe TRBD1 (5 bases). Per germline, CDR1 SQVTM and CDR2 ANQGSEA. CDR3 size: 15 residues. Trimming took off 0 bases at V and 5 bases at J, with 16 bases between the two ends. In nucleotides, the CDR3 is TGCAGCGTTGAAGACGAGACAGATCGAGGTTATGGCTACACCTTC. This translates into CSVEDETDRGYGYTF.

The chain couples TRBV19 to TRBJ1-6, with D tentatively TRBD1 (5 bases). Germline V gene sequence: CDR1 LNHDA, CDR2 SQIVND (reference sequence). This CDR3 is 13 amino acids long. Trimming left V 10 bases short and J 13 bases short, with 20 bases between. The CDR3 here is CATNGAATQPLHF. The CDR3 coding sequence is TGTGCCACCAATGGGGCAGCCACTCAGCCCCTCCACTTT.

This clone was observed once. Here the CDR3 reads CSARVGYEQFF. The CDR3 nucleotides are TGCAGTGCTAGAGTGGGCTATGAGCAGTTCTTC. The V and J genes are TRBV20-1 and TRBJ2-1; D not certain. The length of the CDR3 is 11 residues. V was trimmed by 1 base and J by 8 bases, leaving 6 bases between them. Germline V CDR1 and CDR2: DFQATT, SNEGSKA (reference sequence).

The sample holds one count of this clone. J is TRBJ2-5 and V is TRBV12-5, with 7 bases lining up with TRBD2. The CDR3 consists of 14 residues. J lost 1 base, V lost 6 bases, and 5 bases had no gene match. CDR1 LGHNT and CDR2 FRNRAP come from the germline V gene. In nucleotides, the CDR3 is TGTGCTAGTGGCCCCGGACTAGGCCAAGAGACCCAGTACTTC. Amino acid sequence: CASGPGLGQETQYF.

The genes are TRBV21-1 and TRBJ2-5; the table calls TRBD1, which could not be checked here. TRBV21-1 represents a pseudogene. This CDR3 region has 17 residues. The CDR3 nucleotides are TGTGCCAGCAGCACACGTCCCGGGACAGGGTTCCAAGAGACCCAGTACTTC. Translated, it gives CASSTRPGTGFQETQYF.

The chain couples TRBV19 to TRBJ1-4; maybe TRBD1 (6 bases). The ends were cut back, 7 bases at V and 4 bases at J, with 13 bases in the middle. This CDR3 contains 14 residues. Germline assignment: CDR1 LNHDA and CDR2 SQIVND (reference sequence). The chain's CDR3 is CASTPGQRNEKLFF. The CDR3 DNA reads TGTGCCAGTACCCCCGGACAGCGTAATGAAAAACTGTTTTTT.

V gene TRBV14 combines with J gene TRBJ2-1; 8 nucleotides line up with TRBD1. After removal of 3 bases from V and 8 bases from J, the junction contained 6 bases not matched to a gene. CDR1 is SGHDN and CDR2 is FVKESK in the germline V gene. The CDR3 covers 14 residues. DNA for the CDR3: TGTGCCAGCAGCCAGCGACAGGGGTCGGATGAGCAGTTCTTC. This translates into CASSQRQGSDEQFF.

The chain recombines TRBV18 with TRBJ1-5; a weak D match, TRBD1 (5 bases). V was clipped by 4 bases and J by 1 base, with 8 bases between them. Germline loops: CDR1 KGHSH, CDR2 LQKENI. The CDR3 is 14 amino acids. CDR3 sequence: CASSRGGSNQPQHF. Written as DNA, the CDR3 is TGTGCCAGCTCACGGGGGGGAAGCAATCAGCCCCAGCATTTT.

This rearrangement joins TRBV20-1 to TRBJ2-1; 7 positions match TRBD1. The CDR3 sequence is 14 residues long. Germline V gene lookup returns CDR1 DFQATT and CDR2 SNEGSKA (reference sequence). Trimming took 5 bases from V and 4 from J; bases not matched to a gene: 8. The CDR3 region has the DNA TGCAGTGCTTGTGGGGACAGCCAATACAATGAGCAGTTCTTC. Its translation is CSACGDSQYNEQFF.

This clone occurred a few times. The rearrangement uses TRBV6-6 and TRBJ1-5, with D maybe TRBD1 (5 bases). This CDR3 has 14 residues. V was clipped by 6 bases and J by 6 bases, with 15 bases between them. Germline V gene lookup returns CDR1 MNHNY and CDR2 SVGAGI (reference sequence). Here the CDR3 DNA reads TGTGCCAGCAGGAAATGGGGGGTCAGTCAGCCCCAGCATTTT. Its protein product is CASRKWGVSQPQHF.

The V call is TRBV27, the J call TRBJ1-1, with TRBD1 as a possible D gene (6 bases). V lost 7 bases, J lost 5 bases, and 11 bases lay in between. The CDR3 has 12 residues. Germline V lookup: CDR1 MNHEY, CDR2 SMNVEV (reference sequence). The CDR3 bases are TGTGCCAGCACCACCACAGGGACTGAAGCTTTCTTT. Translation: CASTTTGTEAFF.

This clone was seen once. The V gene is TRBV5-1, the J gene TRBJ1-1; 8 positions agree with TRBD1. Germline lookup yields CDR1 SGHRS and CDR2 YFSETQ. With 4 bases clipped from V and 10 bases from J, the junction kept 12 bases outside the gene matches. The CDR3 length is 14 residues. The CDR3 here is CASSPPQGTGGAFF. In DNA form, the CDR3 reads TGCGCCAGCAGCCCCCCCCAGGGTACAGGGGGAGCTTTCTTT.

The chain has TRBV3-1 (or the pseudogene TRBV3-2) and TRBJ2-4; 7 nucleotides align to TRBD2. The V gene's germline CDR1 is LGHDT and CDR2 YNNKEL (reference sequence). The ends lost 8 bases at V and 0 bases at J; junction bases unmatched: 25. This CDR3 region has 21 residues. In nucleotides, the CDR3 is TGTGCCAGCTGTTTTTTCTTTCCACCGGGAGGCCGCACACAAGCCAAAAACATTCAGTACTTC. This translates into CASCFFFPPGGRTQAKNIQYF.

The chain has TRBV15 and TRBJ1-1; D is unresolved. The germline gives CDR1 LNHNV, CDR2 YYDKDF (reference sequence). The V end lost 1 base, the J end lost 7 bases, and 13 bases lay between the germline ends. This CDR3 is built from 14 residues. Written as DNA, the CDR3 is TGTGCCACCAGCAGAGGAGGGTCCAAGCTTGAAGCTTTCTTT. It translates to CATSRGGSKLEAFF.

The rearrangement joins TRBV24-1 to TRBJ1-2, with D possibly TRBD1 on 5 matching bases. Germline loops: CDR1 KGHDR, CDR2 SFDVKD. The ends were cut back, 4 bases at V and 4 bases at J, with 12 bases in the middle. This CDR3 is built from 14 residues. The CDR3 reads CATSDPDRAYGYTF. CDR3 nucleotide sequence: TGTGCCACCAGTGACCCAGACAGAGCCTATGGCTACACCTTC.

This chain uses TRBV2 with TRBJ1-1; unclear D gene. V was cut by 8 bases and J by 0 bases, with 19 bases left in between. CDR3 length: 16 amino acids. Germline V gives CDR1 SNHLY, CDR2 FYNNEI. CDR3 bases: TGTGCCAGCCTAAAGTCCGGGAGTACCATGAACACTGAAGCTTTCTTT. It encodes CASLKSGSTMNTEAFF.

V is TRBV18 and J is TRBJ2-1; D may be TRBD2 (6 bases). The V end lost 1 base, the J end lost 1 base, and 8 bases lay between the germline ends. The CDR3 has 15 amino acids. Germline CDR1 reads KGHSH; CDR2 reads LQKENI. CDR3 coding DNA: TGTGCCAGCTCACCACGGGCGGGATCCTACAATGAGCAGTTCTTC. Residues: CASSPRAGSYNEQFF.

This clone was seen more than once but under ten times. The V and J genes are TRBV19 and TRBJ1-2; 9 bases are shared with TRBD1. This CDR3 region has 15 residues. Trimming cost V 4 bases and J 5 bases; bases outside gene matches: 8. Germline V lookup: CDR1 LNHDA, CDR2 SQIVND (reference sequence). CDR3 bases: TGTGCCAGTAGTAGACGGGACAGGGCGGCGTATGGCTACACCTTC. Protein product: CASSRRDRAAYGYTF.

Here the CDR3 DNA reads TGTGCCATTACCGACAGGGAAATAGGATCACCCCTCCACTTT. It specifies CAITDREIGSPLHF. The chain recombines TRBV10-3 with TRBJ1-6; the match to TRBD1 covers 7 bases. CDR3 length equals 14 residues. Trimming took 9 bases from V and 10 from J; bases not matched to a gene: 12. Germline-derived CDR1 and CDR2 are ENHRY and SYGVKD.